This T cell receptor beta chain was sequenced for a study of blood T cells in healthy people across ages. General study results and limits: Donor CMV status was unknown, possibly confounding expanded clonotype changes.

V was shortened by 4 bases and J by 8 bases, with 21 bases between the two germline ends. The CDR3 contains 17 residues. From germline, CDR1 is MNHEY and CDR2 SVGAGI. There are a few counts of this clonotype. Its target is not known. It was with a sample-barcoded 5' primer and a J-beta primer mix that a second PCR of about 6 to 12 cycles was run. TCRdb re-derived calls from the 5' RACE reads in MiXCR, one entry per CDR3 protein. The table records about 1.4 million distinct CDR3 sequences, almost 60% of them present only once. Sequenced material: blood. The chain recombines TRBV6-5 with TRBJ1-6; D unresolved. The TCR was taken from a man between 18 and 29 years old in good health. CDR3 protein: CASSSALGITWDSPLHF. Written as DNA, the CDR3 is TGTGCCAGCAGTTCAGCTCTTGGAATTACCTGGGATTCACCCCTCCACTTT.